The 8 T cell receptor beta chains presented below share a single source sample, sequenced in a study of blood T cell repertoires in COVID-19. Using immunoSEQ multiplex PCR, the repertoire was profiled, and TCRdb retains in-frame clones only, with some absent. The sample has approximately 83,000 clones; over 70% are singletons. The sequencing input was peripheral blood. The receptors shown here come from a woman over 75 with acute or convalescent COVID-19.

The genes are TRBV6-5 and TRBJ2-3; 9 bases line up with TRBD2. The CDR3 is made up of 15 amino acids. The junction had 9 bases not matched to a gene; V was cut back by 3 bases and J by 8 bases. Germline V CDR1 and CDR2: MNHEY, SVGAGI. The CDR3 nucleotides read TGTGCCAGCAGTTATCTGGCTAGCGGGATTGGTACGCAGTATTTT. Its translation: CASSYLASGIGTQYF.

The CDR3 nucleotides read TGCAGCGCCTGGGGACAATCGAACACTGAAGCTTTCTTT. This codes for CSAWGQSNTEAFF. The rearrangement links TRBV29-1 to TRBJ1-1; maybe TRBD1 (6 bases). Germline values: CDR1 SQVTM, CDR2 ANQGSEA. Trimming took 7 bases from V and 1 from J, leaving 13 bases between them. This CDR3 is built from 13 residues. Full variable domain (rest looked up from reference TRBV29-1 and TRBJ1-1): SAVISQKPSRDICQRGTSLTIQCQVDSQVTMMFWYRQQPGQSLTLIATANQGSEATYESGFVIDKFPISRPNLTFSTLTVSNMSPEDSSIYLCSAWGQSNTEAFFGQGTRLTVV.

V usage is TRBV6-5 and J usage is TRBJ1-1; a weak D match, TRBD1 (6 bases). This CDR3 is built from 13 residues. Between the trimmed V and J ends, which lost 7 bases and 10 bases, there was a span of 19 bases. The V gene's germline CDR1 is MNHEY and CDR2 SVGAGI. The CDR3 coding sequence is TGTGCCAGCATTCCTACCGGGACACAGGTAGCTTTCTTT. This codes for CASIPTGTQVAFF.

The chain recombines TRBV10-1 with TRBJ2-7, with 9 bases matching TRBD1. CDR3 size: 14 residues. With 6 bases clipped from V and 3 bases from J, the junction kept 6 bases outside the gene matches. Per germline, CDR1 WNHNN and CDR2 SYGVQD (reference sequence). The CDR3 spells CASRYRGQHYEQYF. The CDR3 DNA is TGCGCCAGCAGATACAGGGGGCAACACTACGAGCAGTACTTC.

The V call is TRBV10-3, the J call TRBJ1-2; a weak D match, TRBD1 (6 bases). The germline V gene has CDR1 ENHRY and CDR2 SYGVKD. The ends were cut back, 2 bases at V and 6 bases at J, with 10 bases in the middle. The CDR3 runs to 13 residues. CDR3 sequence reads: CAISEGEGDGYTF. The CDR3 DNA follows: TGTGCCATCAGTGAGGGCGAGGGGGATGGCTACACCTTC.

This chain uses TRBV14 with TRBJ1-3, with D hard to call. Looked up from germline, CDR1 is SGHDN and CDR2 is FVKESK. This CDR3 has 16 amino acids. Trimming cost V 8 bases and J 0 bases, with 17 bases left between them. The CDR3 region is CASPLTKASSGNTIYF. DNA of the CDR3: TGTGCCAGCCCCTTGACGAAGGCTAGCTCTGGAAACACCATATATTTT.

This clone has just one count. V is TRBV4-2 and J is TRBJ1-5, with D maybe TRBD1 (5 bases). V lost 0 bases to trimming and J lost 5 bases, with 14 bases between them. The V gene's germline CDR1 is LGHNA and CDR2 YNFKEQ. The CDR3 consists of 16 residues. CDR3 coding DNA: TGTGCCAGCAGCCAAGAAAGTGGGGGGTTTGATCAGCCCCAGCATTTT. This gives the protein CASSQESGGFDQPQHF.

The rearrangement links TRBV28 to TRBJ1-3; tentative D call: TRBD1 (6 bases). V lost 9 bases to trimming and J lost 5 bases, with 23 bases between them. Germline V gene lookup returns CDR1 MDHEN and CDR2 SYDVKM. This CDR3 has 16 residues. CDR3 bases: TGTGCCAGTCAAAGACAGGCGCCTCAGGGAAGAAACACCATATATTTT. Its protein is CASQRQAPQGRNTIYF.